Following are 6 T cell receptor beta chains from one sample sequenced in a study of somatic mutations in cytotoxic T cells in rheumatoid arthritis. The assay was immunoSEQ multiplex PCR, and TCRdb's table has in-frame clones only and misses some. The table includes 10,000 to 12,000 clones, over 75% detected once. Sequencing was carried out using CD8+ T cells sorted from blood. The source of these receptors is an adult with rheumatoid arthritis.

The genes are TRBV2 and TRBJ2-3, with 7 bases aligning to TRBD2. Per germline, CDR1 SNHLY and CDR2 FYNNEI. J gave up 0 bases and V 3 bases, and 9 bases lay outside the gene matches. There are 17 residues in the CDR3. CDR3 in amino acids: CASSEASGESSTDTQYF. The CDR3 coding sequence is TGTGCCAGCAGTGAGGCTAGCGGCGAATCTAGCACAGATACGCAGTATTTT. The variable domain in full, completed from reference TRBV2 and TRBJ2-3, reads EPEVTQTPSHQVTQMGQEVILRCVPISNHLYFYWYRQILGQKVEFLVSFYNNEISEKSEIFDDQFSVERPDGSNFTLKIRSTKLEDSAMYFCASSEASGESSTDTQYFGPGTRLTVL.

The chain combines TRBV4-3 with TRBJ1-1; no clear D gene. CDR3 length: 13 residues. Trimming pared 0 bases from V and 5 bases from J, leaving 7 bases between. Germline values: CDR1 LGHNA, CDR2 YSLEER. The CDR3 DNA sequence: TGCGCCAGCAGCCAAGAAACCTGGACTGAAGCTTTCTTT. Translated: CASSQETWTEAFF.

The genes are TRBV5-6 and TRBJ1-2; the D gene is possibly TRBD1 (6 bases). Germline values: CDR1 SGHDT, CDR2 YYEEEE. V was pared by 1 base and J by 0 bases, with 13 bases between. The CDR3 runs to 16 residues. CDR3 region: CASSLSRGSSNYGYTF. CDR3 DNA: TGTGCCAGCAGCTTGAGTAGGGGGAGTTCTAACTATGGCTACACCTTC.

The chain combines TRBV6-5 with TRBJ2-7; no definite D call. The CDR3 sequence is 10 residues long. The V and J ends lost 3 bases and 7 bases respectively, with 4 bases between them. Germline lookup yields CDR1 MNHEY and CDR2 SVGAGI. The CDR3 nucleotides read TGTGCCAGCAGTTATTGGGAGCAGTACTTC. This codes for CASSYWEQYF.

As to this clone: One junction end does not reproduce the germline sequence, and a read error may be involved. J is TRBJ1-4 and V is TRBV13; 7 nucleotides line up with TRBD1. Germline CDR1 PRHDT, CDR2 FYEKMQ (reference sequence). The CDR3 totals 15 residues. As DNA, the CDR3 is TGTGCCAGCAGCCCCAACAGGGGAACTGATGAAAAACTGTTTTTT. This translates into CASSPNRGTDEKLFF.

V is TRBV6-5 and J is TRBJ2-7, with TRBD1 as a possible D gene (6 bases). The length of the CDR3 is 15 residues. Trimming left V 0 bases short and J 6 bases short, with 15 bases between. From germline, CDR1 is MNHEY and CDR2 SVGAGI. CDR3 DNA sequence: TGTGCCAGCAGTTACTCGACGAACAGGGTACGCGAGCAGTACTTC. It yields the protein CASSYSTNRVREQYF.